A single sample gave rise to the 3 T cell receptor beta chains below, sequenced in a study of CD8 T cells in ankylosing spondylitis. TCRdb reanalysed the 5' RACE reads using MiXCR and keeps one entry per CDR3 protein. This sample has 150,000 to 200,000 distinct CDR3 sequences, with 9.5% to 13% found just once. Sequencing was done on a sample of blood, either unsorted or a sorted T cell fraction (not recorded which). Source of these receptors: a male donor with ankylosing spondylitis or in good health (not recorded which).

This clonotype came up many times. V usage is TRBV12-3 or TRBV12-4 and J usage is TRBJ2-7; unclear D gene. CDR3 size: 13 residues. The germline V and J ends were trimmed by 5 bases and 0 bases, with 8 bases remaining between them. The CDR3 loop reads CASSLMGSYEQYF. The CDR3, as DNA: TGTGCCAGCAGTCTTATGGGCTCCTACGAGCAGTACTTC.

This clonotype has ten or more counts. This rearrangement joins TRBV20-1 to TRBJ2-5; 11 nucleotides match TRBD2. The CDR3 sequence is 14 residues long. The V gene's germline CDR1 is DFQATT and CDR2 SNEGSKA (reference sequence). Trimming cost V 5 bases and J 4 bases; bases outside gene matches: 6. DNA of the CDR3: TGCAGTGCTTCGATACTAGCGGGAGTAGAGACCCAGTACTTC. Translated, it gives CSASILAGVETQYF.

With respect to this clonotype: With a much larger clone just one base away, this may be a read error. This chain links TRBV12-3 or TRBV12-4 with TRBJ2-1, with D maybe TRBD2 (6 bases). Between the trimmed V and J ends, which lost 3 bases and 9 bases, there was a span of 18 bases. There are 15 residues in the CDR3. Here the CDR3 reads CASSLGGALTGEQFF. CDR3 in DNA: TGTGCCAGCAGTTTGGGGGGAGCGTTGACGGGTGAGCAGTTCTTC.